This TCR beta chain is from a study of shared clonotypes between healthy human individuals (dated by TCRdb to 2018 to 2020). Some background on the complete study: A couple of women and a few men aged 18 to 49 years were included in the cohort. For each donor, CD4 naive and CD4 memory were each run on three plates, CD8 naive on two plates, and CD8 memory on one plate. Each donor's leukapheresis produced roughly between about 0.9 and 9.5 billion PBMCs. Different laboratories and diverse techniques were used to prepare libraries and sequence TCR repertoires, to increase sequencing depth and limit assay-specific biases. The study deeply sequenced blood TCR repertoires of about 5 healthy adults to estimate repertoire size and the extent of clonotype sharing between individuals.

Using the deep immunoSEQ assay, TCR CDR3 regions were amplified from genomic DNA by multiplex PCR. Genomic DNA extracted from each cell subset was distributed evenly over all wells of several immunoSEQ 96-well plates, and each plate served as one replicate. For sorted subsets, roughly 200 ng of genomic DNA, equivalent to roughly 30,000 T cell genomes, went into each replicate PCR. Purified libraries were quantified with a Qubit 3.0 fluorometer, sized on a Bioanalyzer 2100, and re-quantified with the KAPA Library Quantification kit. Every immunoSEQ 96-well plate was sequenced on a dedicated single-read 150-cycle Illumina NextSeq 550 flow cell. The paper's processing steps were these. Because only junctional sequences without quality scores were contained in the immunoSEQ output, filtering matching that applied to full-length reads could not be performed. To assign V/J genes and CDR3, sequences were annotated against IMGT germline references using PyIR, a Python wrapper for IgBLAST v1.9. Reads with weak V/J assignments (E-value above 1e-6), missing CDR3, stop codons, out-of-frame junctions, or ambiguous translated residues were removed. V3J clonotypes were defined as sequences sharing an identical inferred V gene, J gene, and CDR3 amino acid sequence. The percentage overlap between two repertoires was calculated by dividing the number of shared unique clonotypes by the size of the smaller repertoire. Repertoire richness was assessed with RTK rarefaction, the Chao1 estimator, and Recon v2.1 estimates of unobserved clonotypes. For all TCRbeta clonotypes obtained by the gDNA method from a few donors, generation probabilities were computed with OLGA. The source is immuneACCESS, and TCRdb retained only in-frame sequences with V and J called. Part of the clones is not carried over; for the studies checked, unresolved V genes explain less than half of this, and the remainder is unexplained. V, J and clone size reflect that table, while D and trimming were determined from the DNA. For this sample the table gives some 2.4 million clones, of which under 95% were detected only once. The top ten constitute approximately 0.35% of the sample.

The donors were healthy, HIV-negative adults with no recently reported acute infections or vaccinations. All donors were Caucasian adults living in Nashville, Tennessee, USA. CD4+ T cells were enriched by magnetic negative selection, after which naive cells were positively selected on CD45RA and the negative fraction was taken as the memory subset. Blood was obtained by leukapheresis, after which PBMCs were separated by Ficoll-Histopaque density gradient centrifugation and cryopreserved in liquid nitrogen vapor phase. Analytical flow cytometry was used to check the purity and quantity of each magnetically sorted T cell population. Genomic DNA was isolated from each sorted fraction and quantified by UV absorbance on a Nanodrop 2000c. The study at large found these results: Across a handful of donors, approximately 4.9% of naive CD4, roughly 3.5% of naive CD8, approximately 2.5% of memory CD4, and over 0.35% of memory CD8 clonotypes were shared. Sampling was restricted to blood, and TCR repertoires in tissues likely differ from the TCR repertoires found in blood. Pairwise subsampling led to the expectation that sequencing depth would affect the degree of clonotype sharing among donors. Naive subsets generally had larger estimated clonotype richness than memory subsets did. Higher generation probabilities were observed for clonotypes shared by all four sorted-subset donors than for non-shared clonotypes. Rarefaction of sorted-subset datasets indicated incomplete sequencing despite the large sequencing depth. The genetic and exposure-history diversity represented was limited by the small number of donors.

Comments on this clone: The target of this receptor is not known. Per-base quality was not reported, and no clone a single base away is much larger than it. This sample includes further DNA sequences coding for the same CDR3.

Deletion took 0 bases off V and 4 bases off J, with a span of 9 bases between the germline ends. Via the germline V gene (reference sequence), CDR1 is MNHEY and CDR2 SMNVEV. The CDR3, cysteine through phenylalanine, is 14 amino acids long. Left in the record is the CDR3 DNA by itself, 42 bases read in frame from the first base. This receptor was obtained from a man between 18 and 29 years old in good health. Some clones in this sample may be carry-over from other donors' samples. In this chain, TRBV27 is recombined with TRBJ1-1; tentative D gene TRBD1, with 5 bases matching. Material: naive CD4+ T cells from PBMCs. Taken with the paper, the label for cell subset or site translates to: CD45RA+ positively selected. The DNA reads TGTGCCAGCAGTTTATCCGGACAAAGCACTGAAGCTTTCTTT. This is translated as CASSLSGQSTEAFF.